This T cell receptor beta chain was identified in a study of blood T cell repertoires in COVID-19. The wider study: Material from acute and convalescent COVID-19 was sourced from the United States, Italy and Spain. PBMCs, B-cell-depleted T cells, or T cells provided the cDNA or gDNA that made up the material.

Source study methods: Researchers report that nucleated cell counts were estimated from reference gene primer amplification. Sequenced by immunoSEQ multiplex PCR; TCRdb stores in-frame clones only, minus some. The V and J calls and clone size are taken from that table; D and trimming were inferred from the DNA. The sample contains approximately 50,000 clones, less than 85% of which appear only once. This receptor was identified in a human donor in a cohort sampled during active COVID-19. Sequencing was carried out using peripheral blood.

The CDR3 here is CASSQAADENSPLHF. The CDR3 DNA reads TGCGCCAGCAGCCAAGCGGCGGATGAGAATTCACCCCTCCACTTT. V is TRBV4-1 and J is TRBJ1-6; no definite D call. Trimming stripped 1 base from V and 7 bases from J, with 11 bases between. Germline V gives CDR1 MGHRA, CDR2 YSYEKL. CDR3 length: 15 residues.